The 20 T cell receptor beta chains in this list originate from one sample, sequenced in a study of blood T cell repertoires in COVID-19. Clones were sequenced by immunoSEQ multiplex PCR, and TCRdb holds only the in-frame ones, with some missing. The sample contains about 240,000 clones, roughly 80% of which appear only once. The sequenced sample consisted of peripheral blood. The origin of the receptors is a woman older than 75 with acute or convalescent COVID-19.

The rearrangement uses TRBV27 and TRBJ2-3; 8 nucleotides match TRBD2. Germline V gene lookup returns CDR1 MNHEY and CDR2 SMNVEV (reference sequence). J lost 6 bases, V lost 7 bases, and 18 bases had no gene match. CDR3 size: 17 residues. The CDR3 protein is CASTQYREAGARDTQYF. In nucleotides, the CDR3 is TGTGCCAGCACCCAATATAGGGAAGCGGGGGCGAGGGATACGCAGTATTTT.

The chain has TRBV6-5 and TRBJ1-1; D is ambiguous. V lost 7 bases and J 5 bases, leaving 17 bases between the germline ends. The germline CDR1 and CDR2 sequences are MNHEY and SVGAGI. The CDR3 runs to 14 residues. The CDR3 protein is CASTVGGGRTEAFF. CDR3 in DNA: TGTGCCAGCACCGTCGGCGGAGGTCGGACTGAAGCTTTCTTT.

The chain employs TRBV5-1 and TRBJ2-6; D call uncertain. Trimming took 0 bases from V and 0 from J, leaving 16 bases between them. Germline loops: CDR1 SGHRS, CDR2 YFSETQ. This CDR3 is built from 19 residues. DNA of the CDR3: TGCGCCAGCAGCTTGGCAGGCCCGATGGTTGGCTCTGGGGCCAACGTCCTGACTTTC. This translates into CASSLAGPMVGSGANVLTF.

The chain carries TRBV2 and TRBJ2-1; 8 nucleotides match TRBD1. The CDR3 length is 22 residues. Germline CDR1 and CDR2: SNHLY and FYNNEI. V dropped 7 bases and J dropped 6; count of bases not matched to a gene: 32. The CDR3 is CASTRPRGQDKSGTGAANEQFF. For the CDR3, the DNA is TGTGCCAGCACCCGACCCCGGGGGCAGGACAAATCCGGGACAGGCGCGGCCAATGAGCAGTTCTTC.

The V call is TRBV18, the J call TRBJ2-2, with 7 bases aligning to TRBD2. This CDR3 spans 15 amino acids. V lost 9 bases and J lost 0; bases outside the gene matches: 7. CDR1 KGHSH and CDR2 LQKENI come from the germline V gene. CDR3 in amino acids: CASRRAGANTGELFF. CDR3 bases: TGTGCCAGTCGCCGCGCGGGAGCGAACACCGGGGAGCTGTTTTTT.

The CDR3 DNA reads as TGTGCCAGCAGTCGAGGGGGACAGGTCGTTGGAAACACCATATATTTT. Its translation: CASSRGGQVVGNTIYF. The rearrangement uses TRBV2 and TRBJ1-3; 8 nucleotides agree with TRBD1. V shed 5 bases and J 3 bases; nucleotides not matched to a gene: 9. CDR3 length: 16 amino acids. The germline CDR1 and CDR2 sequences are SNHLY and FYNNEI.

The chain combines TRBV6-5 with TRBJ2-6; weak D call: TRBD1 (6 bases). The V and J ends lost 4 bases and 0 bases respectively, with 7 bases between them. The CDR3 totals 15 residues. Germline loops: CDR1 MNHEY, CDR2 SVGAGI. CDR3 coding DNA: TGTGCCAGCAGTTTGACAGGCTCTGGGGCCAACGTCCTGACTTTC. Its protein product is CASSLTGSGANVLTF.

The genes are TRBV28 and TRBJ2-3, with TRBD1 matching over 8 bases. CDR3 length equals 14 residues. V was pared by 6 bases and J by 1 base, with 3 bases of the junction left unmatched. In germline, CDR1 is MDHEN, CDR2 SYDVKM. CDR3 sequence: CASRSGGRTDTQYF. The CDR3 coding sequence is TGTGCCAGCAGGTCAGGGGGCCGCACAGATACGCAGTATTTT.

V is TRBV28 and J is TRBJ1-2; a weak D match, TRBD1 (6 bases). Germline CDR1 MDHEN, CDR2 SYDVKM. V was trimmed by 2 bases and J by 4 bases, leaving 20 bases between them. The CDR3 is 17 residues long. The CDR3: CASSLTTGGQGSYGYTF. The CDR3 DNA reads TGTGCCAGCAGTTTAACTACGGGGGGGCAGGGGAGCTATGGCTACACCTTC.

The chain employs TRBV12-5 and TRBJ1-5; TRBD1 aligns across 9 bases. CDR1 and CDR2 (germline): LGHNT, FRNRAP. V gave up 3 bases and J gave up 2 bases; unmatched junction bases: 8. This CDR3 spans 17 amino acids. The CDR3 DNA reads TGTGCTAGTGGTTTCACCACAGGGGGCGGGGGCAATCAGCCCCAGCATTTT. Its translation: CASGFTTGGGGNQPQHF.

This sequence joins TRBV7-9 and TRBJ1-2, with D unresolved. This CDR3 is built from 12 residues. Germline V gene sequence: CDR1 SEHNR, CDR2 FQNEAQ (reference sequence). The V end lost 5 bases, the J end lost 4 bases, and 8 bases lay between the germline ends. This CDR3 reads CASSSHSYGYTF. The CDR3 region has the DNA TGTGCCAGCAGCAGTCATAGCTATGGCTACACCTTC.

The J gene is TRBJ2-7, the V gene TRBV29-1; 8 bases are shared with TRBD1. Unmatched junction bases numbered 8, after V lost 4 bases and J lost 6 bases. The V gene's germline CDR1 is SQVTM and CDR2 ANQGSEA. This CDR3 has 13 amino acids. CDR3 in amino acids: CSVGSGQGIEQYF. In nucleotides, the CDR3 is TGCAGCGTTGGCAGTGGACAGGGTATCGAGCAGTACTTC.

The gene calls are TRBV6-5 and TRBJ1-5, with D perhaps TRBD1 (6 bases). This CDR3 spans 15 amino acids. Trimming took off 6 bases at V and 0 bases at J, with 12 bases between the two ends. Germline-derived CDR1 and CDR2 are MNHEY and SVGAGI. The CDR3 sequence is CASRLGQNSNQPQHF. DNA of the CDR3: TGTGCCAGCAGACTTGGACAGAATAGCAATCAGCCCCAGCATTTT.

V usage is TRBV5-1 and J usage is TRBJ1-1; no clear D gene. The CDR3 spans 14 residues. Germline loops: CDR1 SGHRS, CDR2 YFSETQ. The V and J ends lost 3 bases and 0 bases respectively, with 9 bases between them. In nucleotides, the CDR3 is TGCGCCAGCAGCTCTTCGAACATGAACACTGAAGCTTTCTTT. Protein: CASSSSNMNTEAFF.

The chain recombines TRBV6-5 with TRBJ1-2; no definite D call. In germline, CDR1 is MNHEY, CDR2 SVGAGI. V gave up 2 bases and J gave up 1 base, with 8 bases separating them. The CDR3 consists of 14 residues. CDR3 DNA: TGTGCCAGCAGTTACCTCTCAGATAACTATGGCTACACCTTC. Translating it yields CASSYLSDNYGYTF.

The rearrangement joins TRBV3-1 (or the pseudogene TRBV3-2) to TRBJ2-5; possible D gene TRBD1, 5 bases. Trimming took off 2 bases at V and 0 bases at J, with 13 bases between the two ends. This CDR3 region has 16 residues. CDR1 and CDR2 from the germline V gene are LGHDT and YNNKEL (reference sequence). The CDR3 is CASSQTPQEYQETQYF. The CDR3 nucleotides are TGTGCCAGCAGCCAAACTCCACAGGAGTACCAAGAGACCCAGTACTTC.

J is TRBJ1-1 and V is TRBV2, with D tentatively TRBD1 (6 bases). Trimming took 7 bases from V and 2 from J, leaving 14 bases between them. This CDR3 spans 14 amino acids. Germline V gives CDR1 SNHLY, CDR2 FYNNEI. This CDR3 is CASMAGAVNTEAFF. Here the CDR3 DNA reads TGTGCCAGCATGGCAGGGGCAGTAAACACTGAAGCTTTCTTT.

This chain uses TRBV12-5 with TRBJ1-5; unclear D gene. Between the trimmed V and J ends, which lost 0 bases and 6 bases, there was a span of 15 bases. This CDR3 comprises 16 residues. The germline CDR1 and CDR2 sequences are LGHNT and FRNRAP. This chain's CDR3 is CASGLVNSPIGQPQHF. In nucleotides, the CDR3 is TGTGCTAGTGGTTTGGTAAACAGCCCCATAGGTCAGCCCCAGCATTTT. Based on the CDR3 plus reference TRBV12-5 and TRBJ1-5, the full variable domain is DARVTQTPRHKVTEMGQEVTMRCQPILGHNTVFWYRQTMMQGLELLAYFRNRAPLDDSGMPKDRFSAEMPDATLATLKIQPSEPRDSAVYFCASGLVNSPIGQPQHFGDGTRLSIL.

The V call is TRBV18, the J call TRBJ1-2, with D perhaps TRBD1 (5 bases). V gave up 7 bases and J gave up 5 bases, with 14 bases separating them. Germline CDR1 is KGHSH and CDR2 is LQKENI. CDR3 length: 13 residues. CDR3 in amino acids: CASFPGGAYGYTF. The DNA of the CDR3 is TGTGCCAGCTTCCCCGGTGGGGCGTATGGCTACACCTTC.

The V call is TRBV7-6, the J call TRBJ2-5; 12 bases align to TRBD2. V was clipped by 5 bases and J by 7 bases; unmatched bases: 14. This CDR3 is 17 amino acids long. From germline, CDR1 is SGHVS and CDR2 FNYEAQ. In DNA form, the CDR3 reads TGTGCCAGCAGCCCCACGCGGGCTAGCGGGGGGGGGATGACCCAGTACTTC. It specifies CASSPTRASGGGMTQYF.